These 21 T cell receptor beta chains originate from one sample sequenced in a study of cytomegalovirus exposure and HLA in healthy donors. Vbeta (60) and Jbeta (13) primers were used in the PCR. Profiled with immunoSEQ multiplex PCR; TCRdb holds only in-frame clones, not every one. The table lists under 250,000 clones, more than 70% of them singletons, with about 0.47% in the top ten. Material for sequencing was PBMCs. The receptors stem from a boy aged 10-17 years in good health and CMV-seronegative.

This clone has only a few counts. The chain uses TRBV6-5 and TRBJ2-7; 8 bases line up with TRBD1. Germline V gene data show CDR1 as MNHEY and CDR2 as SVGAGI. The CDR3 is made up of 14 amino acids. Germline trimming cut 0 bases from V and 9 bases from J; bases unmatched to any gene: 7. The CDR3 region is CASSYSSRGLGQYF. The CDR3 DNA reads TGTGCCAGCAGTTACTCGAGCAGGGGGCTCGGGCAGTACTTC.

The sample holds a few counts of this clone. V is TRBV9 and J is TRBJ2-3; 8 bases fit TRBD2. The CDR3 spans 16 residues. With V trimmed by 3 bases and J by 1 base, 7 bases remained unmatched. The germline V gene encodes CDR1 SGDLS and CDR2 YYNGEE. CDR3 region: CASSAKTSEGTDTQYF. The CDR3 DNA follows: TGTGCCAGCAGCGCTAAGACTAGCGAGGGCACAGATACGCAGTATTTT.

V is TRBV6-4 and J is TRBJ2-3; TRBD2 agrees at 11 bases. The V gene end was trimmed by 0 bases and the J gene end by 3 bases; junction bases not matched to a gene: 2. This CDR3 comprises 16 residues. Germline loops: CDR1 MRHNA, CDR2 SNTAGT. The CDR3 DNA reads as TGTGCCAGCAGTGACTCAACTAGCGGGGGAACAGATACGCAGTATTTT. Protein: CASSDSTSGGTDTQYF.

The chain links TRBV19 to TRBJ1-2; TRBD1 might be the D (5 bases). V was trimmed by 7 bases and J by 5 bases, leaving 20 bases between them. The CDR3 is made up of 15 amino acids. The V gene's germline CDR1 is LNHDA and CDR2 SQIVND (reference sequence). CDR3 protein: CASTSGPAGFYGYTF. The CDR3 DNA reads TGTGCCAGTACCTCAGGGCCGGCAGGATTTTATGGCTACACCTTC.

This clone was detected a few times. V and J are TRBV5-4 and TRBJ2-7; TRBD2 matches 10 bases. The germline gives CDR1 SGHNT, CDR2 YYREEE (reference sequence). Trimming took 2 bases from V and 5 from J; bases not matched to a gene: 4. There are 14 residues in the CDR3. CDR3 nucleotides: TGTGCCAGCAGCTTAGCGGGGGGGCTCAACGAGCAGTACTTC. It codes for CASSLAGGLNEQYF. The full variable domain, its missing parts supplied by reference TRBV5-4 and TRBJ2-7, is ETGVTQSPTHLIKTRGQQVTLRCSSQSGHNTVSWYQQALGQGPQFIFQYYREEENGRGNFPPRFSGLQFPNYSSELNVNALELDDSALYLCASSLAGGLNEQYFGPGTRLTVT.

The rearrangement links TRBV10-1 to TRBJ2-3; 11 bases line up with TRBD2. The V gene's germline CDR1 is WNHNN and CDR2 SYGVQD (reference sequence). The CDR3 sequence is 15 residues long. Germline trimming cut 5 bases from V and 4 bases from J; bases unmatched to any gene: 5. CDR3 nucleotides: TGCGCCAGCAGTTTAACTAGCGGGGGCGCAGATACGCAGTATTTT. Translation gives CASSLTSGGADTQYF.

J is TRBJ2-2 and V is TRBV25-1; 12 nucleotides agree with TRBD2. With V trimmed by 7 bases and J by 4 bases, 4 bases remained unmatched. Germline V CDR1 and CDR2: MGHDK, SYGVNS. The CDR3 covers 15 residues. Here the CDR3 reads CASTGTSGFTGELFF. In nucleotides, the CDR3 is TGTGCCAGCACCGGGACTAGCGGGTTCACCGGGGAGCTGTTTTTT.

The rearrangement uses TRBV6-4 and TRBJ1-1, with D maybe TRBD1 (6 bases). The CDR3 covers 13 residues. Germline V gene data show CDR1 as MRHNA and CDR2 as SNTAGT. The germline V and J ends were trimmed by 5 bases and 5 bases, with 12 bases remaining between them. The CDR3 is CASSQEQGTEAFF. CDR3 sequence (DNA): TGTGCCAGCAGTCAAGAACAGGGAACTGAAGCTTTCTTT.

The V and J genes are TRBV30 and TRBJ2-5; the D is unclear. The CDR3 contains 14 residues. The germline V gene has CDR1 GTSNPN and CDR2 SVGIG (reference sequence). The V and J ends lost 2 bases and 5 bases respectively, with 15 bases between them. This CDR3 is CAWSLTTSVETQYF. The CDR3 DNA reads TGTGCCTGGAGTCTTACTACGTCGGTGGAGACCCAGTACTTC.

The sample holds one count of this clone. V and J are TRBV2 and TRBJ2-1; perhaps TRBD1 as D (5 bases). Trimming took 6 bases from V and 0 from J, leaving 9 bases between them. From germline, CDR1 is SNHLY and CDR2 FYNNEI. This CDR3 is built from 14 residues. CDR3: CASRGRSSYNEQFF. Written as DNA, the CDR3 is TGTGCCAGCAGGGGGCGGAGCTCCTACAATGAGCAGTTCTTC. The full variable domain, its missing parts supplied by reference TRBV2 and TRBJ2-1, is EPEVTQTPSHQVTQMGQEVILRCVPISNHLYFYWYRQILGQKVEFLVSFYNNEISEKSEIFDDQFSVERPDGSNFTLKIRSTKLEDSAMYFCASRGRSSYNEQFFGPGTRLTVL.

The gene calls are TRBV7-9 and TRBJ1-2; D not certain. This CDR3 spans 15 amino acids. Deletions cut 0 bases from V and 3 bases from J, with 11 bases between. From germline, CDR1 is SEHNR and CDR2 FQNEAQ (reference sequence). CDR3 region: CASSLASPGYYGYTF. The CDR3, as DNA: TGTGCCAGCAGCTTAGCGTCCCCAGGCTACTATGGCTACACCTTC.

The rearrangement uses TRBV19 and TRBJ1-2, with D uncertain. V lost 1 base to trimming and J lost 2 bases, with 5 bases between them. This CDR3 contains 13 residues. Germline V gene data show CDR1 as LNHDA and CDR2 as SQIVND (reference sequence). CDR3 bases: TGTGCCAGTAGTATAGTACAGAACTATGGCTACACCTTC. The encoded protein is CASSIVQNYGYTF.

V and J are TRBV7-3 and TRBJ2-7, with TRBD1 identical over 12 bases. Losses at the gene ends were 5 bases for V and 6 bases for J; bases not matched to a gene: 11. The germline CDR1 and CDR2 sequences are SGHTA and FQGTGA. The CDR3 loop spans 16 amino acids. Here the CDR3 reads CASSPTGTGGFGEQYF. In DNA form, the CDR3 reads TGTGCCAGCAGCCCTACCGGGACAGGGGGCTTCGGCGAGCAGTACTTC.

This chain links TRBV6-6 with TRBJ1-2, with 7 nucleotides matching TRBD1. This CDR3 contains 15 residues. The germline CDR1 and CDR2 sequences are MNHNY and SVGAGI (reference sequence). Trimming cost V 5 bases and J 5 bases; bases outside gene matches: 11. Written as DNA, the CDR3 is TGTGCCAGCAGTGCCTGGAGACAGGGAACGTATGGCTACACCTTC. This encodes CASSAWRQGTYGYTF.

The chain carries TRBV7-9 and TRBJ2-5, with TRBD2 matching over 7 bases. V gave up 7 bases and J gave up 3 bases; unmatched junction bases: 11. Germline V gene lookup returns CDR1 SEHNR and CDR2 FQNEAQ (reference sequence). There are 15 residues in the CDR3. The CDR3 region is CASNSYGGREETQYF. The CDR3 DNA is TGTGCCAGCAATTCTTATGGGGGGAGGGAAGAGACCCAGTACTTC.

The chain is built from TRBV29-1 and TRBJ2-1; 9 bases fit TRBD2. V trimming: 0 bases; J trimming: 9 bases; junction bases outside the gene matches: 12. The CDR3 is 16 amino acids. The germline CDR1 and CDR2 sequences are SQVTM and ANQGSEA. CDR3 sequence (DNA): TGCAGCGTTGAAGAAGTTAGCGGGAGTGTCTTCGGTGAGCAGTTCTTC. Residues: CSVEEVSGSVFGEQFF.

This clone was seen more than once but under ten times. The DNA for the CDR3 is TGCGCCAGCAGCCTTGGGGACAGCCGAAACACCATATATTTT. Its protein product is CASSLGDSRNTIYF. This chain uses TRBV5-1 with TRBJ1-3; 7 bases agree with TRBD1. This CDR3 region has 14 residues. V lost 4 bases, J lost 5 bases, and 6 bases stayed unmatched. In germline, CDR1 is SGHRS, CDR2 YFSETQ.

On this clone itself: Other DNA sequences in this specimen translate into the identical CDR3. The chain recombines TRBV30 with TRBJ1-1; D remains ambiguous. From germline, CDR1 is GTSNPN and CDR2 SVGIG (reference sequence). The CDR3 totals 15 residues. Trimming stripped 3 bases from V and 0 bases from J, with 14 bases between. As DNA, the CDR3 is TGTGCCTGGAGCGTAGCGGAGGATATGAACACTGAAGCTTTCTTT. Amino acid sequence: CAWSVAEDMNTEAFF.

The V and J genes are TRBV30 and TRBJ1-1; 9 nucleotides match TRBD1. V lost 5 bases, J lost 4 bases, and 2 bases stayed unmatched. The CDR3 length is 12 residues. Germline lookup yields CDR1 GTSNPN and CDR2 SVGIG (reference sequence). CDR3 nucleotide sequence: TGTGCCTGGCTACAGGGGGCCACTGAAGCTTTCTTT. Amino acids: CAWLQGATEAFF.

V usage is TRBV27 and J usage is TRBJ1-2, with D unresolved. Per germline, CDR1 MNHEY and CDR2 SMNVEV (reference sequence). The CDR3 consists of 14 residues. V lost 2 bases, J lost 3 bases, and 10 bases lay in between. DNA of the CDR3: TGTGCCAGCAGTTTAAACAGAGTTGACTATGGCTACACCTTC. It translates to CASSLNRVDYGYTF.

V gene TRBV6-6 combines with J gene TRBJ1-3, with 8 bases lining up with TRBD1. CDR3 length: 16 amino acids. Germline trimming cut 8 bases from V and 4 bases from J; bases unmatched to any gene: 13. The V gene's germline CDR1 is MNHNY and CDR2 SVGAGI (reference sequence). The CDR3 DNA is TGTGCCAGCGCCCAGGGTGACAGGGGCTTAGGAAACACCATATATTTT. Protein product: CASAQGDRGLGNTIYF.